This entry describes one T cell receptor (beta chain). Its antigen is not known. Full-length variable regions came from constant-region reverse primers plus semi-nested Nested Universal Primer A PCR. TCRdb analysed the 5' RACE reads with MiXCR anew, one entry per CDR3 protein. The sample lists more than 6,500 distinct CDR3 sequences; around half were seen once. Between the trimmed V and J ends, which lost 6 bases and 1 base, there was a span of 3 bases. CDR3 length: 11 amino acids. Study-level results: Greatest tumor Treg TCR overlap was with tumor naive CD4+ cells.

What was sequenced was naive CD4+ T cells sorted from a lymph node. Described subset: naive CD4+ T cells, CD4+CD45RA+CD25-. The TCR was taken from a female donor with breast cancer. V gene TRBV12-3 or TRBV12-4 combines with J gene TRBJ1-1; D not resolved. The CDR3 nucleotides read TGTGCCAGCAGGACGAACACTGAAGCTTTCTTT. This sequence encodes CASRTNTEAFF.